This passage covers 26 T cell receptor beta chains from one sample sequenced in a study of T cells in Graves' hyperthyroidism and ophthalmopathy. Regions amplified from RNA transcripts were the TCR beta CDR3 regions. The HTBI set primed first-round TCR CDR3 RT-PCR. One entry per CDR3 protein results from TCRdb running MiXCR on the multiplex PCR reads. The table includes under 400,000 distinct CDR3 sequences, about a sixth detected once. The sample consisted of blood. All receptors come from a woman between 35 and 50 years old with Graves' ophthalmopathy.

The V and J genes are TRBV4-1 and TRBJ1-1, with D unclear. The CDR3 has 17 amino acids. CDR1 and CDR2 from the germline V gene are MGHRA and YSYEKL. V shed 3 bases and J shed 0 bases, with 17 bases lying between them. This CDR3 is CASSHPIQNGLNTEAFF. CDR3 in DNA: TGCGCCAGCAGCCACCCGATCCAGAACGGATTGAACACTGAAGCTTTCTTT.

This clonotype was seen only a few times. Written as DNA, the CDR3 is TGTGCCAGCAGTTCACGGGGGGCCCAGTACTTC. This sequence encodes CASSSRGAQYF. The chain employs TRBV2 and TRBJ2-5; 7 bases line up with TRBD2. Germline V lookup: CDR1 SNHLY, CDR2 FYNNEI. J was trimmed by 9 bases and V by 5 bases; bases with no gene match: 3. CDR3 length equals 11 residues.

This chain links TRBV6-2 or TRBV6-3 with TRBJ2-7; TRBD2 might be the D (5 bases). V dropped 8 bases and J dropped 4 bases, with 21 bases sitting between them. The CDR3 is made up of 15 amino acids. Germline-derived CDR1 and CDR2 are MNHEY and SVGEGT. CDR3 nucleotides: TGTGCCAGCCAATTCGGAGGCAGGTTCGGTTACGAGCAGTACTTC. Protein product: CASQFGGRFGYEQYF.

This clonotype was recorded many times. The CDR3 spells CASSLTGGPNYGYTF. The CDR3, as DNA: TGTGCCAGCAGTTTAACGGGGGGTCCTAACTATGGCTACACCTTC. The V gene is TRBV28, the J gene TRBJ1-2; weak D call: TRBD1 (5 bases). Germline CDR1 reads MDHEN; CDR2 reads SYDVKM. V was pared by 2 bases and J by 0 bases, with 10 bases between. This CDR3 region has 15 residues.

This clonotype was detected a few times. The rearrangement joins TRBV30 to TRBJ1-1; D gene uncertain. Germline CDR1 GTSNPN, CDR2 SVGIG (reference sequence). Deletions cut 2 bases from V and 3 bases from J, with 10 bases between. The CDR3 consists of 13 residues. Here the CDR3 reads CAWSWAEDTEAFF. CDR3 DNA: TGTGCCTGGAGTTGGGCAGAGGACACTGAAGCTTTCTTT.

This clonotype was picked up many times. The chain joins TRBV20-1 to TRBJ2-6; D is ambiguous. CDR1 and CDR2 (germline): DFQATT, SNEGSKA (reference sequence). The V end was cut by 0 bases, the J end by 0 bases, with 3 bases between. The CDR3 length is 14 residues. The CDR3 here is CSARDSSGANVLTF. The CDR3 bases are TGCAGTGCTAGAGACAGCTCTGGGGCCAACGTCCTGACTTTC.

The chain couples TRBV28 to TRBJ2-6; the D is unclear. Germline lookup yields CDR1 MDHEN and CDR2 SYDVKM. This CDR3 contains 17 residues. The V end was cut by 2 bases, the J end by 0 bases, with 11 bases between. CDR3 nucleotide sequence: TGTGCCAGCAGTTTAGACGGGTTGAACTCTGGGGCCAACGTCCTGACTTTC. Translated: CASSLDGLNSGANVLTF.

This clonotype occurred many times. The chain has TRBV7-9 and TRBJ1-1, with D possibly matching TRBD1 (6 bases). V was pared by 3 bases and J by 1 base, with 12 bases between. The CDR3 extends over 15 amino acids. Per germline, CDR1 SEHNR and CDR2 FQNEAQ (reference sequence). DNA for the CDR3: TGTGCCAGCAGCTTGGGTAGAGGGGGGAACACTGAAGCTTTCTTT. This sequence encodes CASSLGRGGNTEAFF.

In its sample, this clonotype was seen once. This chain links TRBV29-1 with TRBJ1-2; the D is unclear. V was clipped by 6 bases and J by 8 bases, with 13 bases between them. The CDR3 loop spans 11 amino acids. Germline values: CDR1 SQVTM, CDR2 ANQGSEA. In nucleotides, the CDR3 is TGCAGCGTCAATTATAGTGAAGGCTACACCTTC. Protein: CSVNYSEGYTF.

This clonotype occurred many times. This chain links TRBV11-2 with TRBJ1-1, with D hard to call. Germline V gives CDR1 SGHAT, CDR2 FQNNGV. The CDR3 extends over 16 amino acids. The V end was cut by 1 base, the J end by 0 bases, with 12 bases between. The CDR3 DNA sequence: TGTGCCAGCAGCTTAGTGGTTTGGCCGGTGAACACTGAAGCTTTCTTT. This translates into CASSLVVWPVNTEAFF.

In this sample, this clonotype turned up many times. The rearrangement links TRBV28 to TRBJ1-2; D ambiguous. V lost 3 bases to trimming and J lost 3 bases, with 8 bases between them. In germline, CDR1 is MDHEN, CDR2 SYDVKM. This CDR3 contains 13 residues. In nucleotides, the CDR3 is TGTGCCAGCAGTTTTACGTCTGACTATGGCTACACCTTC. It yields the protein CASSFTSDYGYTF.

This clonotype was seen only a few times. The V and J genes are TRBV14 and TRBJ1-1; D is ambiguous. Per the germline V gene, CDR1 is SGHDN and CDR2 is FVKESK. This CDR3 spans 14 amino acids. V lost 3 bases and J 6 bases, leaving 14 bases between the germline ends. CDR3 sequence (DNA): TGTGCCAGCAGCCATAGAAGCGGTTTCCCTGAAGCTTTCTTT. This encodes CASSHRSGFPEAFF.

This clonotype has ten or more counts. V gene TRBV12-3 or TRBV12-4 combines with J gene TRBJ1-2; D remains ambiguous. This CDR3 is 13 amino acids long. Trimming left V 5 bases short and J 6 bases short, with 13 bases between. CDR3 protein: CASSPRLGDGYTF. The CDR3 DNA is TGTGCCAGCAGTCCCCGACTCGGCGATGGCTACACCTTC.

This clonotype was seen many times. CDR3 bases: TGTGCCAGCAGTGAAGCCACAGGGGAAAAGCAGTACTTC. It yields the protein CASSEATGEKQYF. The gene calls are TRBV2 and TRBJ2-7; 7 bases map to TRBD1. The length of the CDR3 is 13 residues. Germline V gene sequence: CDR1 SNHLY, CDR2 FYNNEI. The trim removed 0 bases at V and 8 bases at J, leaving 4 bases unmatched.

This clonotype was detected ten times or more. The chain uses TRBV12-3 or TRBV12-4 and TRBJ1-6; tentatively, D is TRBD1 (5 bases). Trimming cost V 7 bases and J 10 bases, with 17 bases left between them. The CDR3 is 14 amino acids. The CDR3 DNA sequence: TGTGCCAGCACCTCCACAGGAGTCGGGTCACCCCTCCACTTT. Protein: CASTSTGVGSPLHF.

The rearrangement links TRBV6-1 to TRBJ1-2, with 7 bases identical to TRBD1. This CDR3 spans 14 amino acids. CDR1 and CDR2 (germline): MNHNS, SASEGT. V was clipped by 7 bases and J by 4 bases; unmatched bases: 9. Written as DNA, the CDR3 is TGTGCCAGCACCCTAGACAGGGAGATCTATGGCTACACCTTC. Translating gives CASTLDREIYGYTF.

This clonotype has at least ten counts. This CDR3 reads CASSLSPGINYGYTF. The CDR3 bases are TGCGCCAGCAGCTTGTCACCCGGGATTAACTATGGCTACACCTTC. This sequence joins TRBV5-1 and TRBJ1-2; unclear D gene. The CDR3 has 15 residues. Germline CDR1 is SGHRS and CDR2 is YFSETQ. V dropped 1 base and J dropped 1 base, with 11 bases sitting between them.

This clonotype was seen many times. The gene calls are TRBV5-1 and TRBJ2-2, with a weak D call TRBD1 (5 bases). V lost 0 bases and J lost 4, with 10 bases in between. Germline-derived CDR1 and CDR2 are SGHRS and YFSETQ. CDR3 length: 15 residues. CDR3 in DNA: TGCGCCAGCAGCTTGGGCCCAGGGTCCACCGGGGAGCTGTTTTTT. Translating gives CASSLGPGSTGELFF.

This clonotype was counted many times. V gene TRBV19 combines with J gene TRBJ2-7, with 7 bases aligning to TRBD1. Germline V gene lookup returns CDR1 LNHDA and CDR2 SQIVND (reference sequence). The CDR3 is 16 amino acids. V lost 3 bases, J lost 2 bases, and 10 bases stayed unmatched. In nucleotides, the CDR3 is TGTGCCAGTAGTATTTGGGGGACAGAAAAAACCTACGAGCAGTACTTC. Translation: CASSIWGTEKTYEQYF.

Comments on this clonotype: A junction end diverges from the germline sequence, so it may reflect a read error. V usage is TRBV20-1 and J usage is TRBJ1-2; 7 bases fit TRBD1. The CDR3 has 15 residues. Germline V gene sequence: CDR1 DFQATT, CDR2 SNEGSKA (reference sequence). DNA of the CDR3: TGCAGTGCTAGATCCGGACAGGATGTGAACTATGGGTACACCTTC. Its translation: CSARSGQDVNYGYTF.

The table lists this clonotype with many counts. CDR3: CSVERSSLETQYF. DNA of the CDR3: TGCAGCGTTGAACGGAGTTCCTTAGAGACCCAGTACTTC. The rearrangement uses TRBV29-1 and TRBJ2-5; no definite D call. Looked up from germline, CDR1 is SQVTM and CDR2 is ANQGSEA. Trimming stripped 2 bases from V and 4 bases from J, with 11 bases between. The CDR3 length is 13 residues.

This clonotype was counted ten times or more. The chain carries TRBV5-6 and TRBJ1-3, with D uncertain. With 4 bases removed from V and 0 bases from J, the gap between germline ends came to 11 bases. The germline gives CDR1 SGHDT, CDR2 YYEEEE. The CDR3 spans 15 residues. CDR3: CASSAADSSGNTIYF. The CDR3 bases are TGTGCCAGCAGCGCTGCAGACTCCTCTGGAAACACCATATATTTT.

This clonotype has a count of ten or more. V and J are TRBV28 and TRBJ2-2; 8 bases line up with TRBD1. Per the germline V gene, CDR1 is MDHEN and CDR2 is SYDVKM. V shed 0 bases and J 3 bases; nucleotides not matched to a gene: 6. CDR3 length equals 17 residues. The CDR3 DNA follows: TGTGCCAGCAGTTTATGGGGGACAGGATCGCACACCGGGGAGCTGTTTTTT. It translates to CASSLWGTGSHTGELFF.

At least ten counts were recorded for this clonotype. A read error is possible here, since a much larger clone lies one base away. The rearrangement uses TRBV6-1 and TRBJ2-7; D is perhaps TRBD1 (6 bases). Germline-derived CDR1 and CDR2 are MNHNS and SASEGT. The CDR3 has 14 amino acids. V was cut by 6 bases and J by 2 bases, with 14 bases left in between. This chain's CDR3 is CASRFQGFTYEQYF. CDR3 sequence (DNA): TGTGCCAGCAGGTTTCAGGGGTTTACCTACGAGCAGTACTTC.

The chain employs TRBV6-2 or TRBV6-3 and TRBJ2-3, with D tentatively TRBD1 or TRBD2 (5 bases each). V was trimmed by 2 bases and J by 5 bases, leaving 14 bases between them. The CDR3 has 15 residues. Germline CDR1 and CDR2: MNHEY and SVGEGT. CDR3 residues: CASSYGGRQLDTQYF. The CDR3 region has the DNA TGTGCCAGCAGTTACGGGGGTAGACAGTTAGATACGCAGTATTTT.

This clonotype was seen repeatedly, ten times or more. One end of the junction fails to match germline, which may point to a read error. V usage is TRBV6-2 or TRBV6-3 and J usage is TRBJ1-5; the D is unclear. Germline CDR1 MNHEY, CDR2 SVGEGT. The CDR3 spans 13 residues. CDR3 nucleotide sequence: TGTGCCAGCAGCTCCAATAGCCATCAGCCCCAGCATTTT. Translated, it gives CASSSNSHQPQHF.